A selection of T cell receptor beta chains follows, all from one sample in a study of molecular identifiers for immune sequencing clone quantification. Each CDR3 protein gets one entry after TCRdb re-called the PCR reads with MiXCR. The sample shows 65,000 to 70,000 distinct CDR3 sequences, about a sixth of them seen only once. The source material was naive CD8+ T cells from blood, with Jurkat cell RNA spiked in. Receptors were obtained from a human donor in good health. Some libraries in this study had Jurkat cell RNA spiked in. Both conserved end residues are part of each CDR3. The D gene is left open where the match is weak. Part of the rows lack a size; the others show once, few, many or a class for expanded clones.

v_call: TRBV7-9
clone_size: many
j_call: TRBJ2-7
d_call: NA
cdr3_aa: CASSSTGSYEQYF
cdr3_nt: TGTGCCAGCAGCTCCACCGGGTCCTACGAGCAGTACTTC

v_call: TRBV20-1
clone_size: many
j_call: TRBJ2-7
d_call: NA
cdr3_aa: CSATIRGFEYF
cdr3_nt: TGCAGTGCTACCATCAGGGGTTTTGAGTACTTC

v_call: TRBV11-2
clone_size: many
j_call: TRBJ2-3
d_call: NA
cdr3_aa: CASSSYPSDTQYF
cdr3_nt: TGTGCCAGCAGCTCGTATCCTTCCGATACGCAGTATTTT

v_call: TRBV6-5
clone_size: many
j_call: TRBJ1-4
d_call: NA
cdr3_aa: CASRSIFGLNEKLFF
cdr3_nt: TGTGCCAGCAGATCCATTTTTGGACTTAATGAAAAACTGTTTTTT

v_call: TRBV3-1
clone_size: NA
j_call: TRBJ2-1
d_call: TRBD2
cdr3_aa: CASSHRPSGSLLGYNEQFF
cdr3_nt: TGTGCCAGCAGCCATCGGCCTAGCGGGTCGTTGCTCGGCTACAATGAGCAGTTCTTC

v_call: TRBV7-9
clone_size: NA
j_call: TRBJ1-4
d_call: NA
cdr3_aa: CASSLVQLNEKLFF
cdr3_nt: TGTGCCAGCAGCTTAGTCCAGCTTAATGAAAAACTGTTTTTT

v_call: TRBV5-4
clone_size: many
j_call: TRBJ2-7
d_call: NA
cdr3_aa: CASRLGSGEQYF
cdr3_nt: TGTGCCAGCAGGTTGGGGTCCGGCGAGCAGTACTTC

v_call: TRBV4-3
clone_size: NA
j_call: TRBJ2-1
d_call: TRBD2
cdr3_aa: CASSQDLVGLGYYEQFF
cdr3_nt: TGCGCCAGCAGCCAAGATTTAGTTGGACTAGGGTACTATGAGCAGTTCTTC

v_call: TRBV12-3/TRBV12-4
clone_size: NA
j_call: TRBJ2-1
d_call: NA
cdr3_aa: CASSTTPSYNEQFF
cdr3_nt: TGTGCCAGCAGTACTACCCCCTCCTACAATGAGCAGTTCTTC

v_call: TRBV12-3/TRBV12-4
clone_size: NA
j_call: TRBJ2-5
d_call: NA
cdr3_aa: CASTSGQETQYF
cdr3_nt: TGTGCCAGCACGTCAGGTCAAGAGACCCAGTACTTC